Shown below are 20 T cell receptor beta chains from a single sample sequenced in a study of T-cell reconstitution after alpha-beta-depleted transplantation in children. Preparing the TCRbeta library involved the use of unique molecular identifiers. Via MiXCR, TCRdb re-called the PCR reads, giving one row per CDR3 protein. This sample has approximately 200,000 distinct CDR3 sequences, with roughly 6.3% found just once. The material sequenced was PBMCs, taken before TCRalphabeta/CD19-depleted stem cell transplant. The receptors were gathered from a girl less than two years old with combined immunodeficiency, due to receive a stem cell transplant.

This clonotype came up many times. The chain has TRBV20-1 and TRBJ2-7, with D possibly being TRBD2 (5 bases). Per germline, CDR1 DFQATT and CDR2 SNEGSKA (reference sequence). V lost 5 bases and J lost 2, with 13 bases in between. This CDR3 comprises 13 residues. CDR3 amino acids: CSADTSPTYEQYF. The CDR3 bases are TGCAGTGCTGACACTAGTCCCACCTACGAGCAGTACTTC.

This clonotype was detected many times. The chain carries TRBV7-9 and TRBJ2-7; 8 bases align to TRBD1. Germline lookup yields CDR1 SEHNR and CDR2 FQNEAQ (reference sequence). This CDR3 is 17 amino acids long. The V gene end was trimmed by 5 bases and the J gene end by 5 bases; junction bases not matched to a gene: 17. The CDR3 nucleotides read TGTGCCAGCAGCCGCCCCCGGACAGGGAATCTAAGGGACGAGCAGTACTTC. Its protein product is CASSRPRTGNLRDEQYF.

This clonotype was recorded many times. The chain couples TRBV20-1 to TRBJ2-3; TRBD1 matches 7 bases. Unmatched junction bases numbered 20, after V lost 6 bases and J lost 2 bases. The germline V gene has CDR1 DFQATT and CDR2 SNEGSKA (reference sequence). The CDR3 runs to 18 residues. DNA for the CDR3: TGCAGTGCGATTTCCGGGACAGTAACCGAAGAGATCACAGATACGCAGTATTTT. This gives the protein CSAISGTVTEEITDTQYF.

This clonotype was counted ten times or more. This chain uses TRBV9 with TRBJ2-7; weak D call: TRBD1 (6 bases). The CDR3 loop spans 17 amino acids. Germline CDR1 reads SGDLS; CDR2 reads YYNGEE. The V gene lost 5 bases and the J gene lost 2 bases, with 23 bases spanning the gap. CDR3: CASSPYPTGLVTYEQYF. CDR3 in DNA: TGTGCCAGCAGTCCATATCCCACAGGGCTCGTTACCTACGAGCAGTACTTC.

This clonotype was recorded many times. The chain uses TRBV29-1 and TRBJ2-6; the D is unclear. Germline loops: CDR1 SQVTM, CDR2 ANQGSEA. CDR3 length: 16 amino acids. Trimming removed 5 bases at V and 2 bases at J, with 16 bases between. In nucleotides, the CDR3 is TGCAGCGTTCGGTTAAGCCTAGGGACTGGGGCCAACGTCCTGACTTTC. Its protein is CSVRLSLGTGANVLTF.

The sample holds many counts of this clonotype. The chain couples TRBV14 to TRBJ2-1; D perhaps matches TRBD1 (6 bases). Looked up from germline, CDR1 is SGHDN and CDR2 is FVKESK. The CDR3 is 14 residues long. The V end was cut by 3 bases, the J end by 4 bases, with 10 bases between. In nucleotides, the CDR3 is TGTGCCAGCAGCCATACAACAGGGTACAATGAGCAGTTCTTC. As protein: CASSHTTGYNEQFF.

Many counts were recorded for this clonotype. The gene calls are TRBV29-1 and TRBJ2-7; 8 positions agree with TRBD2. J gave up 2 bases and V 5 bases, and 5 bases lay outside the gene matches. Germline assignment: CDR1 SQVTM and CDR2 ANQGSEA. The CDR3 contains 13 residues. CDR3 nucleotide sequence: TGCAGCGTTTACACCGGGAGGGCCTACGAGCAGTACTTC. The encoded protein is CSVYTGRAYEQYF.

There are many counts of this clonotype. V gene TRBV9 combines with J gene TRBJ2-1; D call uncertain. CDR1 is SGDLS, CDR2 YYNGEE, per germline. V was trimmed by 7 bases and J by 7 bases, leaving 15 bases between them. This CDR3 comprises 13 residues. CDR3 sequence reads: CASGRSRANEQFF. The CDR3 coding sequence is TGTGCCAGCGGGCGTAGCCGGGCAAATGAGCAGTTCTTC.

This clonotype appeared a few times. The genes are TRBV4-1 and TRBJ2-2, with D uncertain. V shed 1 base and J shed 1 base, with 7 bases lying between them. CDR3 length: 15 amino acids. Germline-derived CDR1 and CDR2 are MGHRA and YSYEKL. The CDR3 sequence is CASSQVLRNTGELFF. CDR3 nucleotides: TGCGCCAGCAGCCAAGTTCTGAGGAACACCGGGGAGCTGTTTTTT.

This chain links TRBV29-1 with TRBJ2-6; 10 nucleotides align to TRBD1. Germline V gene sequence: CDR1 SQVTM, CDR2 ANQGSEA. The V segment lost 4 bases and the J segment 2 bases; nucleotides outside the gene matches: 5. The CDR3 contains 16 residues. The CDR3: CSVVPGTGAGANVLTF. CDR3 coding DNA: TGCAGCGTTGTCCCCGGGACAGGGGCTGGGGCCAACGTCCTGACTTTC.

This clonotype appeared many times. CDR3 amino acids: CASGPFDPTSGRVDEQFF. As DNA, the CDR3 is TGTGCTAGTGGTCCCTTCGATCCGACTAGCGGGAGAGTTGATGAGCAGTTCTTC. The chain is built from TRBV12-5 and TRBJ2-1; 12 positions agree with TRBD2. The CDR3 runs to 18 residues. With 5 bases clipped from V and 8 bases from J, the junction kept 16 bases outside the gene matches. From germline, CDR1 is LGHNT and CDR2 FRNRAP. The full variable domain, rest sourced from reference TRBV12-5 and TRBJ2-1, is DARVTQTPRHKVTEMGQEVTMRCQPILGHNTVFWYRQTMMQGLELLAYFRNRAPLDDSGMPKDRFSAEMPDATLATLKIQPSEPRDSAVYFCASGPFDPTSGRVDEQFFGPGTRLTVL.

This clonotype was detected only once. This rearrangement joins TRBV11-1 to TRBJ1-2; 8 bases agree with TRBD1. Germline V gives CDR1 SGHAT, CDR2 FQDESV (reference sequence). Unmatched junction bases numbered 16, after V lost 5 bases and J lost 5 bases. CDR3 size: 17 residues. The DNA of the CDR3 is TGTGCCAGCAGCCCACTTACGACGGGACAGGCGGGTTATGGCTACACCTTC. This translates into CASSPLTTGQAGYGYTF. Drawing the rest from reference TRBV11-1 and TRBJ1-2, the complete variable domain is EAEVAQSPRYKITEKSQAVAFWCDPISGHATLYWYRQILGQGPELLVQFQDESVVDDSQLPKDRFSAERLKGVDSTLKIQPAELGDSAMYLCASSPLTTGQAGYGYTFGSGTRLTVV.

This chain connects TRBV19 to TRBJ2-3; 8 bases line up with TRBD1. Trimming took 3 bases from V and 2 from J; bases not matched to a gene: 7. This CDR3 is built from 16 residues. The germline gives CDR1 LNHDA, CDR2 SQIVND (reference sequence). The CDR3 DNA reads TGTGCCAGTAGTATTGGCTGGACAGGGTACACAGATACGCAGTATTTT. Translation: CASSIGWTGYTDTQYF.

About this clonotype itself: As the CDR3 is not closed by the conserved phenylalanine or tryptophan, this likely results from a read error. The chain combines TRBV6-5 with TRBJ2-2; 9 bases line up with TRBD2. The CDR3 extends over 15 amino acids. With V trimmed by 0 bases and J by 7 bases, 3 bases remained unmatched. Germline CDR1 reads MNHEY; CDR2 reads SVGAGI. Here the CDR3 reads CASSYSLAGLGELFL. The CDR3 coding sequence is TGTGCCAGCAGTTACTCCCTAGCGGGGCTCGGGGAGCTGTTTTTA.

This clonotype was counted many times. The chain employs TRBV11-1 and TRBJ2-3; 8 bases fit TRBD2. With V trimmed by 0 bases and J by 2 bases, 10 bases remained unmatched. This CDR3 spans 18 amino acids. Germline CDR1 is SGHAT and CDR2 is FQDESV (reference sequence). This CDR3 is CASSLAGGGTRDTDTQYF. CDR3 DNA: TGTGCCAGCAGCTTAGCGGGTGGTGGGACTAGAGACACAGATACGCAGTATTTT.

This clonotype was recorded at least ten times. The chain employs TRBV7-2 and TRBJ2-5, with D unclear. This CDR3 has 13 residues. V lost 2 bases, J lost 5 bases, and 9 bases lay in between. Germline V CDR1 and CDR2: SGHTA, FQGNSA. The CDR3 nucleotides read TGTGCCAGCAGCTTATGGGAACGTGAGACCCAGTACTTC. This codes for CASSLWERETQYF.

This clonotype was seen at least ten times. The CDR3 DNA is TGTGCCAGCAGTTTAACTCAGGGTAACCAGCCCCAGCATTTT. Translation gives CASSLTQGNQPQHF. The chain joins TRBV12-3 or TRBV12-4 to TRBJ1-5; TRBD1 might be the D (5 bases). With 2 bases removed from V and 7 bases from J, the gap between germline ends came to 12 bases. The CDR3 has 14 amino acids.

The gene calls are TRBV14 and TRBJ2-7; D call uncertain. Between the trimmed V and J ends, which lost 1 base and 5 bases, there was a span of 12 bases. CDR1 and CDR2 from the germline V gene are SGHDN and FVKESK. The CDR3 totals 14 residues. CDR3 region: CASSQGFWEDEQYF. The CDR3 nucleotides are TGTGCCAGCAGCCAAGGGTTTTGGGAAGACGAGCAGTACTTC.

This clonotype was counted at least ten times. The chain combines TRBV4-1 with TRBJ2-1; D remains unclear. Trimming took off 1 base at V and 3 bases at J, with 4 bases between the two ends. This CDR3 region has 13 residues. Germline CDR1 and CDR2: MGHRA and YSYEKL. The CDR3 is CASSQGIYNEQFF. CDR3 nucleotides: TGCGCCAGCAGCCAAGGGATCTACAATGAGCAGTTCTTC.

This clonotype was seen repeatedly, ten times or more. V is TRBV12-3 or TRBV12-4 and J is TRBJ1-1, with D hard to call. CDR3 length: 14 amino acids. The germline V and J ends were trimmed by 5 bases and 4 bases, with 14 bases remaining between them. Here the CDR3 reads CASSPSRGITEAFF. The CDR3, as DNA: TGTGCCAGCAGTCCTAGCAGAGGAATCACTGAAGCTTTCTTT.